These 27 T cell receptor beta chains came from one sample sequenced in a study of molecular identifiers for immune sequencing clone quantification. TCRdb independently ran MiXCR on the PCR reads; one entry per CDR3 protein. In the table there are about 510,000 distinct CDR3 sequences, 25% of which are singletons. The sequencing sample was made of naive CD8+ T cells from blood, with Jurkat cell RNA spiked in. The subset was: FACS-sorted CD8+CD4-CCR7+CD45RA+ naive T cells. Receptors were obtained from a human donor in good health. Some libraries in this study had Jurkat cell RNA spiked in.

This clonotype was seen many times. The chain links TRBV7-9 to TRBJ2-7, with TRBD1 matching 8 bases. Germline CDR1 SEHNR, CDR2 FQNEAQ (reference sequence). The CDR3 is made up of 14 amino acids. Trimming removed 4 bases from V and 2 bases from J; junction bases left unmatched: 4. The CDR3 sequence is CASSSRDRTYEQYF. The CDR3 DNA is TGTGCCAGCAGCTCCCGGGACAGGACCTACGAGCAGTACTTC.

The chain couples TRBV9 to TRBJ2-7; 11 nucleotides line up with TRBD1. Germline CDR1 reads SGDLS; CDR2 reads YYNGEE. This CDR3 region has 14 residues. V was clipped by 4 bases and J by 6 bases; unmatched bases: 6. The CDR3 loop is CASSPQDRGLEQYF. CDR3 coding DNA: TGTGCCAGCAGCCCTCAGGACAGGGGGCTCGAGCAGTACTTC.

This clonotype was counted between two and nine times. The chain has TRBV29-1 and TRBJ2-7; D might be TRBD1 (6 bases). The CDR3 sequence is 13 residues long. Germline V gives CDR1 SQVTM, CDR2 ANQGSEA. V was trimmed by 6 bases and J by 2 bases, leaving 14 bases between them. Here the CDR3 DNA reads TGCAGCGTGGAAACCGGGACACCCTACGAGCAGTACTTC. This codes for CSVETGTPYEQYF.

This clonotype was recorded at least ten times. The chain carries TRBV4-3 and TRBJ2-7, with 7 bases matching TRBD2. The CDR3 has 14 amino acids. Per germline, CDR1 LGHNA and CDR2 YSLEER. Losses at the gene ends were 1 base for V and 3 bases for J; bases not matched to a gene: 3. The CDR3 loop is CASSQGAGVYEQYF. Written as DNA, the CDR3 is TGCGCCAGCAGCCAAGGCGCGGGAGTCTACGAGCAGTACTTC.

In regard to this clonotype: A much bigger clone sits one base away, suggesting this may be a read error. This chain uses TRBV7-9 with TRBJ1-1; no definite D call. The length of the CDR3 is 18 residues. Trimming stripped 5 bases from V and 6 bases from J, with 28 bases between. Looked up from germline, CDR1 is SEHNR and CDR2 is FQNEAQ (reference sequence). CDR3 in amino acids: CASSTAKGQDRRYAEAFF. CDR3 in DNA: TGTGCCAGCAGCACCGCCAAGGGCCAGGATCGTAGATACGCTGAAGCTTTCTTT.

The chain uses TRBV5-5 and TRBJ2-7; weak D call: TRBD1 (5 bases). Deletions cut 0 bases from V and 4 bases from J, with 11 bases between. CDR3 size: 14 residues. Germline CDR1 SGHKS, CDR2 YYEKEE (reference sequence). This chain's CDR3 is CASSLAGYGYEQYF. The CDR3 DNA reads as TGTGCCAGCAGCTTGGCAGGGTACGGTTACGAGCAGTACTTC.

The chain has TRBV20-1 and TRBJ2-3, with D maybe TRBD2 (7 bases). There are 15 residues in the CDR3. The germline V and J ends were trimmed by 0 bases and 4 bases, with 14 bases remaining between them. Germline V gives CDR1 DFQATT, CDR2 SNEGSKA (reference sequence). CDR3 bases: TGCAGTGCTAGAGATGGGGGGGGCAGCGCAGATACGCAGTATTTT. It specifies CSARDGGGSADTQYF.

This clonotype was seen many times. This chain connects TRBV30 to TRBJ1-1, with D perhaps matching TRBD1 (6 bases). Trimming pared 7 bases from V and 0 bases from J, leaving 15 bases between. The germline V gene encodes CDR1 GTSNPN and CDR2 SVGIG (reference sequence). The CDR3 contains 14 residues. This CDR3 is CAFAGAAMNTEAFF. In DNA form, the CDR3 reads TGTGCCTTCGCGGGGGCAGCTATGAACACTGAAGCTTTCTTT.

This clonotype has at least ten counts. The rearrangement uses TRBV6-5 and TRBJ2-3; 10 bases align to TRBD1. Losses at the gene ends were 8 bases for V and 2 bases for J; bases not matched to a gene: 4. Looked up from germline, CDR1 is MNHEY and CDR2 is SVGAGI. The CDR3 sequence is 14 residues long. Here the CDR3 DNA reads TGTGCCAGCGGAGGGACAGGGGACACAGATACGCAGTATTTT. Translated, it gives CASGGTGDTDTQYF.

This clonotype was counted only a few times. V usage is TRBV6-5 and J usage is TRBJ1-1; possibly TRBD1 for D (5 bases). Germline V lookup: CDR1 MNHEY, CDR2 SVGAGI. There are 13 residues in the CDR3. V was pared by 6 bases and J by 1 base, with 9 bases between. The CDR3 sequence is CASRLTANTEAFF. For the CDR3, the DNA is TGTGCCAGCAGGCTGACAGCGAACACTGAAGCTTTCTTT.

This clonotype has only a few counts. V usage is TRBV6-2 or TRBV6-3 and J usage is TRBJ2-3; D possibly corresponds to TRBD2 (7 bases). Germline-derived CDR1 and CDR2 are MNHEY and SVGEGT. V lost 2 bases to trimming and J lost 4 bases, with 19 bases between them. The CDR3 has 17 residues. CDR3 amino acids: CASSYRGAINPADTQYF. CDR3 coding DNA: TGTGCCAGCAGTTACCGGGGGGCCATAAACCCCGCAGATACGCAGTATTTT.

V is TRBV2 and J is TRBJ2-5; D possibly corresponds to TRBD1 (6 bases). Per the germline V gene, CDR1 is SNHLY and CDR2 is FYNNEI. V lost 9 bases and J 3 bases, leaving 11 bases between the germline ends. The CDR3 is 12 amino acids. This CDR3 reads CARGTQEETQYF. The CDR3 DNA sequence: TGTGCCAGGGGGACACAGGAAGAGACCCAGTACTTC.

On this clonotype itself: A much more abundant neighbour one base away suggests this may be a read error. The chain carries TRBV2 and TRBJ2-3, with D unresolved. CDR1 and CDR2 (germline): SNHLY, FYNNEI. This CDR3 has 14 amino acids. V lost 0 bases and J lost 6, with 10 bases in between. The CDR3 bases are TGTGCCAGCAGTGAAGCCGGAGACCCGGATACGCAGTATTTT. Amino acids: CASSEAGDPDTQYF.

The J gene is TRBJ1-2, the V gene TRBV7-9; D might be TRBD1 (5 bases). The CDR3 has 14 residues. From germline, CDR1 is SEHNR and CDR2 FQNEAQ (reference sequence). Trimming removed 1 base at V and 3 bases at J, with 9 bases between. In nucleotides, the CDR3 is TGTGCCAGCAGCTTAGGCAGGGATGACTATGGCTACACCTTC. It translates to CASSLGRDDYGYTF. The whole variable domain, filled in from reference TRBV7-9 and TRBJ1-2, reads DTGVSQNPRHKITKRGQNVTFRCDPISEHNRLYWYRQTLGQGPEFLTYFQNEAQLEKSRLLSDRFSAERPKGSFSTLEIQRTEQGDSAMYLCASSLGRDDYGYTFGSGTRLTVV.

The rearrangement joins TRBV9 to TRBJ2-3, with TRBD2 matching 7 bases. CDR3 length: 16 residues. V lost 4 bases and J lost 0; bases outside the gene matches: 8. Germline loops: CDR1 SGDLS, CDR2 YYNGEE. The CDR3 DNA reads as TGTGCCAGCAGCTTACTAGCGACAAGTAGCACAGATACGCAGTATTTT. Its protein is CASSLLATSSTDTQYF.

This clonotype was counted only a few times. CDR3 in DNA: TGTGCCAGCAGTTTATTTCAGGGGTGGGACAATGAGCAGTTCTTC. It translates to CASSLFQGWDNEQFF. The V and J genes are TRBV12-3 or TRBV12-4 and TRBJ2-1, with D tentatively TRBD1 (6 bases). Trimming left V 2 bases short and J 5 bases short, with 13 bases between. The CDR3 length is 15 residues.

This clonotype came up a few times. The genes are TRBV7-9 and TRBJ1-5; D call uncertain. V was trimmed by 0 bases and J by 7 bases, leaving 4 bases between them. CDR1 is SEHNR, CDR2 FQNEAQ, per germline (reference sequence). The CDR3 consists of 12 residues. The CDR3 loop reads CASSLAIQPQHF. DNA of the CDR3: TGTGCCAGCAGCTTAGCGATCCAGCCCCAGCATTTT.

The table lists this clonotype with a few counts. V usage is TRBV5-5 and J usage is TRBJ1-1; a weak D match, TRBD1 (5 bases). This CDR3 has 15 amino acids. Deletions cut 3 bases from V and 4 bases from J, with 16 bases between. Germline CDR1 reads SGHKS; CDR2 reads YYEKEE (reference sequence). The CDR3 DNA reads TGTGCCAGCAGCTCCTGGGACGACGGGGGCACTGAAGCTTTCTTT. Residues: CASSSWDDGGTEAFF. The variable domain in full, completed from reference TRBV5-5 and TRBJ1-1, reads DAGVTQSPTHLIKTRGQQVTLRCSPISGHKSVSWYQQVLGQGPQFIFQYYEKEERGRGNFPDRFSARQFPNYSSELNVNALLLGDSALYLCASSSWDDGGTEAFFGQGTRLTVV.

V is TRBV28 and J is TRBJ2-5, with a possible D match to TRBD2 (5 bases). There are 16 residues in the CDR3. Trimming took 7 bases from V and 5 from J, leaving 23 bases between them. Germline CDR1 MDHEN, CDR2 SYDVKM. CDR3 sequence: CASTPEEQELAETQYF. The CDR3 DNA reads TGTGCCAGCACCCCTGAGGAGCAGGAGTTAGCGGAGACCCAGTACTTC.

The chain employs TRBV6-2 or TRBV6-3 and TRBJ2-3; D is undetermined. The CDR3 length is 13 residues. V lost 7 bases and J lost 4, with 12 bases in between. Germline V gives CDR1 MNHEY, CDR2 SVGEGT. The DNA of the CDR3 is TGTGCCAGCACCCCTCCCCCGGCAGATACGCAGTATTTT. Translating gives CASTPPPADTQYF.

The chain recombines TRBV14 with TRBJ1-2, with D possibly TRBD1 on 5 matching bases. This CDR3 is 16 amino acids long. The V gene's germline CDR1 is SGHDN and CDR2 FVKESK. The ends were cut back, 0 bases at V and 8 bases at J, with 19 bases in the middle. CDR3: CASSQDSGAGPRGYTF. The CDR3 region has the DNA TGTGCCAGCAGCCAAGACTCCGGGGCAGGCCCTAGGGGCTACACCTTC.

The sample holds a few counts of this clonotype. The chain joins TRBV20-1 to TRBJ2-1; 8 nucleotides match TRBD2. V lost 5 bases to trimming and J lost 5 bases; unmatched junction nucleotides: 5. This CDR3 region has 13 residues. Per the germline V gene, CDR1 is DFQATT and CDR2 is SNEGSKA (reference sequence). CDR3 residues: CSAGSGTDNEQFF. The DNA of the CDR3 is TGCAGTGCTGGTAGCGGGACGGACAATGAGCAGTTCTTC.

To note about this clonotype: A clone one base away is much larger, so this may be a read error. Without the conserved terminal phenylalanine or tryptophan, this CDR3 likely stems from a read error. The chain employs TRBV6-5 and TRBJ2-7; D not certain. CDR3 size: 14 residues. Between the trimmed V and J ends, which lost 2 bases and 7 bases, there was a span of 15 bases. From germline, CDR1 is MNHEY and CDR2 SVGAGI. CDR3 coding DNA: TGTGCCAGCAGTTACCTTGAGAACCTGGGAGAGCAGTACCTC. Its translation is CASSYLENLGEQYL.

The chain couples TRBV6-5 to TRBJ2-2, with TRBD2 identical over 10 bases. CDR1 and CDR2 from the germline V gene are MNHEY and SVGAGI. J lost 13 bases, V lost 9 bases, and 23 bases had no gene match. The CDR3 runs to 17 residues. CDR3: CASRLAGTNTGVGRLFF. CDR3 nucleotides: TGTGCCAGTAGACTAGCGGGTACCAACACCGGGGTTGGTAGGCTGTTTTTT.

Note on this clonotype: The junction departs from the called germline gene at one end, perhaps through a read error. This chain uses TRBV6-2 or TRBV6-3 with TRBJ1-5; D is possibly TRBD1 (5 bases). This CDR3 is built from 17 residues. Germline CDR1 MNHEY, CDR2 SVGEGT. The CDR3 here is CVSSYSFRGYSNQPQHF. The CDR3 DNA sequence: TGTGTCAGCAGTTACTCTTTTAGGGGATATAGCAATCAGCCCCAGCATTTT.

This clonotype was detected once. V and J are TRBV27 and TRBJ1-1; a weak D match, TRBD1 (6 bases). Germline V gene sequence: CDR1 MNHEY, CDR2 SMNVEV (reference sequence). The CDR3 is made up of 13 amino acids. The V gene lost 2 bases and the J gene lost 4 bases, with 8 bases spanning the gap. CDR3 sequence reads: CASSLTGLTEAFF. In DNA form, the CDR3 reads TGTGCCAGCAGTTTAACAGGGCTCACTGAAGCTTTCTTT.

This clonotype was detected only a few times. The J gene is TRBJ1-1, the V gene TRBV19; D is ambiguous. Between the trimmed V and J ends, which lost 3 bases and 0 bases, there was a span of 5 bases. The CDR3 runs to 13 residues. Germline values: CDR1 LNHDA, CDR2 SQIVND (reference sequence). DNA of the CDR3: TGTGCCAGTAGTATGGCGGTGAACACTGAAGCTTTCTTT. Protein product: CASSMAVNTEAFF.